These 14 T cell receptor beta chains came from one sample sequenced in a study of T cells after yellow fever vaccination. TCRdb ran MiXCR on the 5' RACE reads and lists one entry per CDR3 protein. Among a few hundred thousand distinct CDR3 sequences, around 4.1% were seen once, and the ten largest hold approximately 24%. The sequences come from PBMCs, collected 5 days after the yellow fever booster vaccination. These TCRs come from a man between 18 and 29 years old who received the YFV17D yellow fever vaccine.

V and J are TRBV9 and TRBJ2-7; TRBD1 might be the D (5 bases). V shed 1 base and J shed 6 bases, with 14 bases lying between them. The germline V gene encodes CDR1 SGDLS and CDR2 YYNGEE. The CDR3 runs to 14 residues. The CDR3 DNA sequence: TGTGCCAGCAGCGTACACCAAGGGGTGCCCGAGCAGTACTTC. Its protein product is CASSVHQGVPEQYF.

The chain uses TRBV10-3 and TRBJ2-3; D is unresolved. The CDR3 has 12 residues. CDR1 is ENHRY and CDR2 is SYGVKD in the germline V gene. The V end lost 5 bases, the J end lost 5 bases, and 8 bases lay between the germline ends. For the CDR3, the DNA is TGTGCCATCAGTAGAGTGTTAGATACGCAGTATTTT. As protein: CAISRVLDTQYF.

This clonotype was detected a few times. V usage is TRBV6-5 and J usage is TRBJ1-2; tentatively, D is TRBD1 (5 bases). Trimming shortened V by 2 bases and J by 7 bases, and 20 bases separated the two germline ends. The length of the CDR3 is 16 residues. The germline V gene encodes CDR1 MNHEY and CDR2 SVGAGI. The CDR3 DNA sequence: TGTGCCAGCAGTTACGAGGGGCGTACCCCGGGTGGTGGCTACACCTTC. This codes for CASSYEGRTPGGGYTF.

This clonotype was recorded a few times. V is TRBV14 and J is TRBJ2-2; the D gene could be TRBD1 or TRBD2 (5 bases each). The CDR3 runs 19 residues. V lost 4 bases and J 4 bases, leaving 25 bases between the germline ends. Per the germline V gene, CDR1 is SGHDN and CDR2 is FVKESK. For the CDR3, the DNA is TGTGCCAGCAGCCCCACCGGGACGGTCAGACAGATTACCACCGGGGAGCTGTTTTTT. This translates into CASSPTGTVRQITTGELFF.

This clonotype has a count of ten or more. This chain joins TRBV5-1 and TRBJ2-3, with 7 bases identical to TRBD2. Losses at the gene ends were 4 bases for V and 4 bases for J; bases not matched to a gene: 9. The CDR3 runs 15 residues. Germline CDR1 is SGHRS and CDR2 is YFSETQ. CDR3 coding DNA: TGCGCCAGCAGCACCACGGGGGGAGGATCAGATACGCAGTATTTT. Translated: CASSTTGGGSDTQYF. Full variable domain (rest looked up from reference TRBV5-1 and TRBJ2-3): KAGVTQTPRYLIKTRGQQVTLSCSPISGHRSVSWYQQTPGQGLQFLFEYFSETQRNKGNFPGRFSGRQFSNSRSEMNVSTLELGDSALYLCASSTTGGGSDTQYFGPGTRLTVL.

In its sample, this clonotype was seen a few times. The rearrangement uses TRBV9 and TRBJ1-2; 9 nucleotides match TRBD1. This CDR3 comprises 15 residues. The V and J ends lost 4 bases and 0 bases, in that order; junction bases with no gene match: 4. Germline V gene lookup returns CDR1 SGDLS and CDR2 YYNGEE. The CDR3 spells CASSFRTGANYGYTF. The CDR3 DNA reads as TGTGCCAGCAGCTTCCGGACAGGGGCTAACTATGGCTACACCTTC. The variable domain in full, with the rest retrieved from reference TRBV9 and TRBJ1-2, is DSGVTQTPKHLITATGQRVTLRCSPRSGDLSVYWYQQSLDQGLQFLIQYYNGEERAKGNILERFSAQQFPDLHSELNLSSLELGDSALYFCASSFRTGANYGYTFGSGTRLTVV.

There are a few counts of this clonotype. The CDR3 DNA is TGTGCCAGCAGCTCATATGGACAGGGGTCAGATACGCAGTATTTT. This translates into CASSSYGQGSDTQYF. The rearrangement uses TRBV7-3 and TRBJ2-3; the match to TRBD1 covers 9 bases. Germline V gene data show CDR1 as SGHTA and CDR2 as FQGTGA. V shed 4 bases and J 4 bases; nucleotides not matched to a gene: 6. The CDR3 sequence is 15 residues long.

The chain carries TRBV9 and TRBJ2-1; unclear D gene. The CDR3 runs 11 residues. Germline V gene data show CDR1 as SGDLS and CDR2 as YYNGEE. Between the trimmed V and J ends, which lost 1 base and 9 bases, there was a span of 5 bases. Here the CDR3 DNA reads TGTGCCAGCAGCGTAACTTCTGAGCAGTTCTTC. As protein: CASSVTSEQFF.

The chain recombines TRBV5-1 with TRBJ2-5; D call uncertain. Germline loops: CDR1 SGHRS, CDR2 YFSETQ. V was trimmed by 2 bases and J by 1 base, leaving 12 bases between them. The CDR3 runs 15 residues. CDR3 nucleotides: TGCGCCAGCAGCTTCAGTCCGGCCCCCCAAGAGACCCAGTACTTC. Translated, it gives CASSFSPAPQETQYF.

V gene TRBV4-1 combines with J gene TRBJ1-4; D gene ambiguous. Trimming shortened V by 1 base and J by 7 bases, and 10 bases separated the two germline ends. CDR3 length: 14 residues. Germline V CDR1 and CDR2: MGHRA, YSYEKL. The CDR3 region is CASSQGVGGEKLFF. The CDR3 nucleotides are TGCGCCAGCAGCCAAGGGGTGGGAGGTGAAAAACTGTTTTTT.

V gene TRBV19 combines with J gene TRBJ1-4, with 9 bases fitting TRBD1. CDR3 length equals 12 residues. V gave up 6 bases and J gave up 15 bases; unmatched junction bases: 8. Germline V gene lookup returns CDR1 LNHDA and CDR2 SQIVND (reference sequence). Here the CDR3 reads CASSPMGQGMFF. The CDR3 DNA reads as TGTGCCAGTAGCCCTATGGGACAGGGAATGTTTTTT.

This clonotype has at least ten counts. The J gene is TRBJ1-4, the V gene TRBV4-2, with D tentatively TRBD1 (5 bases). The CDR3 runs to 14 residues. V lost 4 bases and J lost 5, with 11 bases in between. Germline CDR1 and CDR2: LGHNA and YNFKEQ. CDR3 coding DNA: TGTGCCAGCAGCCCCGGGGGGATCAATGAAAAACTGTTTTTT. Protein sequence: CASSPGGINEKLFF.

In this sample, this clonotype turned up many times. Relative to the germline gene, one junction end is altered; a read error may explain this. J is TRBJ2-5 and V is TRBV7-7, with D tentatively TRBD1 (6 bases). There are 14 residues in the CDR3. From germline, CDR1 is SSHAT and CDR2 FNYEAQ (reference sequence). CDR3 protein: CASSLGRGQETQYF. The DNA for the CDR3 is TGTGCTAGCAGCTTAGGCAGGGGACAAGAGACCCAGTACTTC. Supplemented by reference TRBV7-7 and TRBJ2-5, the full variable domain reads GAGVSQSPRYKVTKRGQDVTLRCDPISSHATLYWYQQALGQGPEFLTYFNYEAQPDKSGLPSDRFSAERPEGSISTLTIQRTEQRDSAMYRCASSLGRGQETQYFGPGTRLLVL.

The chain uses TRBV20-1 and TRBJ2-3; 12 nucleotides agree with TRBD2. The CDR3 sequence is 19 residues long. With V trimmed by 6 bases and J by 0 bases, 16 bases remained unmatched. The germline gives CDR1 DFQATT, CDR2 SNEGSKA (reference sequence). The chain's CDR3 is CSAPPGLAGGWTSTDTQYF. DNA for the CDR3: TGCAGTGCCCCGCCGGGACTAGCGGGCGGTTGGACTAGCACAGATACGCAGTATTTT.